A selection of T cell receptor beta chains follows, all from one sample in a study of human T cells and chemical hapten exposure. One entry per CDR3 protein results from TCRdb running MiXCR on the RACE reads. The data contain tens of thousands of distinct CDR3 sequences, roughly 10% of them singletons. The sequences come from whole blood, collected in connection with sensitization to the hapten diphenylcyclopropenone (DPC). The receptors were sampled from a woman between 45 and 65 years old with alopecia areata. Some clones in this sample may be carry-over from other donors' samples. CDR3s include the opening cysteine and the closing phenylalanine or tryptophan. The D gene is left open where the match is weak.

>TRBV29-1|-
CSVEAPGTYEQYF
>TRBV4-3|-
CASSLAVAANTGELFF
>TRBV7-9|-
CASSEGFSSYNSPLHF
>TRBV5-1|TRBD1
CASSGTADTQYF
>TRBV5-1|TRBD1
CASSTGATGELFF
>TRBV5-1|-
CATARDPHNEQFF
>TRBV2|-
CASSEGQLYGYTF
>TRBV30|-
CAWSLGTAGAYGYTF
>TRBV7-3|TRBD2
CASSFSGRVGNEQFF
>TRBV27|-
CASRSPGARGNQPQHF
>TRBV6-1|TRBD2
CASSPTSGDFGGADTQYF
>TRBV7-2|-
CASSLREGYEQYF
>TRBV27|TRBD1
CASSTADRGTLNEKLFF
>TRBV20-1|TRBD2
CSAPSGGNTGELFF
>TRBV11-2|-
CASSPRHWNEQYF
>TRBV20-1|-
CSAPRGGPRNTEAFF
>TRBV3-1|-
CASSQDPNSGNTIYF
>TRBV20-1|-
CSARVGGGGVSYEQYF
>TRBV7-6|-
CASSPGIINTGELFF
>TRBV24-1|-
CATSGLVGGYEQFF
>TRBV30|-
CAWSGVDIANYNQPQHF
>TRBV9|TRBD2
CASSVGSGLASGANVLTF
>TRBV5-1|-
CASSSDGSNQPQHF
>TRBV20-1|-
CSASDGNHGYTF
>TRBV7-2|-
CVSSLATYQPQHF
>TRBV5-1|TRBD2
CASSLGVLAQETQYF
>TRBV25-1|-
CASKEDSYNSPLHF
>TRBV20-1|TRBD1
CSASRDRGMNTEAFF
>TRBV7-8|-
CASSTGPTIYNEQFF
>TRBV7-2|-
CASSLIPTDTDTQYF
>TRBV28|-
CASSTTGSSPLHF